Presented here are 18 T cell receptor beta chains from one specimen sequenced in a study of shared clonotypes between healthy human individuals. Libraries were prepared by immunoSEQ multiplex PCR; TCRdb keeps only in-frame clonotypes and omits some of them. The profile covers some 1,100,000 clones, with roughly 74% appearing a single time and more than 0.45% taken by the ten largest. The specimen sequenced was memory CD4+ T cells from PBMCs. The subset is: CD45RA-negative fraction. Receptors were obtained from a man between 18 and 35 years old in good health. Some clones in this sample may be carry-over from other donors' samples.

Details on this clone: This specimen includes other DNA sequences encoding the same CDR3. The V call is TRBV20-1, the J call TRBJ2-7; TRBD1 agrees at 7 bases. V shed 5 bases and J 3 bases; nucleotides not matched to a gene: 1. CDR1 and CDR2 (germline): DFQATT, SNEGSKA (reference sequence). The CDR3 runs 11 residues. This CDR3 reads CSARQGYEQYF. The CDR3 region has the DNA TGCAGTGCTCGACAGGGCTACGAGCAGTACTTC.

This clone came up a few times. The gene calls are TRBV18 and TRBJ1-5; 8 bases line up with TRBD1. The CDR3 length is 14 residues. Germline V gene sequence: CDR1 KGHSH, CDR2 LQKENI. V was clipped by 4 bases and J by 7 bases; unmatched bases: 6. The CDR3 is CASSQQTGDQPQHF. The CDR3 coding sequence is TGTGCCAGCTCACAACAGACAGGGGACCAGCCCCAGCATTTT.

The CDR3 protein is CASSIRLAGEQFF. For the CDR3, the DNA is TGTGCCAGCAGCATTCGACTAGCGGGAGAGCAGTTCTTC. The chain combines TRBV7-2 with TRBJ2-1; 11 bases are shared with TRBD2. Germline V gene sequence: CDR1 SGHTA, CDR2 FQGNSA. The CDR3 sequence is 13 residues long. V lost 5 bases, J lost 10 bases, and 4 bases stayed unmatched.

The V call is TRBV28, the J call TRBJ2-3; D gene uncertain. Germline lookup yields CDR1 MDHEN and CDR2 SYDVKM. V lost 5 bases and J lost 2, with 17 bases in between. The CDR3 is made up of 16 amino acids. Written as DNA, the CDR3 is TGTGCCAGCAGTGCCCCCGGCCAAGCCTACACAGATACGCAGTATTTT. Amino acid sequence: CASSAPGQAYTDTQYF.

CDR3: CASSQLSGYNEQFF. The CDR3, as DNA: TGTGCCAGCAGCCAACTAAGCGGGTACAATGAGCAGTTCTTC. The chain recombines TRBV9 with TRBJ2-1; a possible D gene is TRBD2 (6 bases). Germline lookup yields CDR1 SGDLS and CDR2 YYNGEE. The CDR3 is made up of 14 amino acids. V was shortened by 4 bases and J by 4 bases, with 12 bases between the two germline ends.

The chain is built from TRBV10-3 and TRBJ2-3; 8 nucleotides match TRBD1. The J segment lost 7 bases and the V segment lost 2 bases, leaving 5 bases of the junction unmatched. The CDR3 is 14 amino acids. Germline CDR1 is ENHRY and CDR2 is SYGVKD. DNA for the CDR3: TGTGCCATCAGTGAGCCTGGACAGGGAAATACGCAGTATTTT. Its translation: CAISEPGQGNTQYF.

V is TRBV29-1 and J is TRBJ1-1, with 7 bases fitting TRBD1. The V gene's germline CDR1 is SQVTM and CDR2 ANQGSEA. With V trimmed by 6 bases and J by 4 bases, 5 bases remained unmatched. This CDR3 has 12 amino acids. The CDR3 protein is CSVGTVSTEAFF. In DNA, the CDR3 is TGCAGCGTGGGGACAGTATCCACTGAAGCTTTCTTT.

The chain carries TRBV11-2 and TRBJ1-3; unclear D gene. This CDR3 contains 15 residues. Per germline, CDR1 SGHAT and CDR2 FQNNGV. Deletions cut 2 bases from V and 0 bases from J, with 8 bases between. The CDR3 DNA is TGTGCCAGCAGCTTAATCCGGCCCTCTGGAAACACCATATATTTT. It encodes CASSLIRPSGNTIYF.

In this sample, this clone is medium-sized. The sample contains more than one DNA sequence encoding this CDR3. The CDR3 spells CASSALRETNYGYTF. The CDR3, as DNA: TGTGCCAGCAGCGCCCTCCGGGAGACTAACTATGGCTACACCTTC. V is TRBV11-2 and J is TRBJ1-2, with D unresolved. The V gene's germline CDR1 is SGHAT and CDR2 FQNNGV. CDR3 length: 15 amino acids. The V gene lost 5 bases and the J gene lost 0 bases, with 13 bases spanning the gap.

The chain links TRBV14 to TRBJ2-1, with D tentatively TRBD2 (6 bases). This CDR3 is built from 18 residues. Between the trimmed V and J ends, which lost 2 bases and 2 bases, there was a span of 19 bases. The germline CDR1 and CDR2 sequences are SGHDN and FVKESK. The CDR3 DNA reads as TGTGCCAGCAGCCAAAACTTCCCGCGGGACCCGACCTACAATGAGCAGTTCTTC. Amino acids: CASSQNFPRDPTYNEQFF. The whole variable domain, filled in from reference TRBV14 and TRBJ2-1, reads EAGVTQFPSHSVIEKGQTVTLRCDPISGHDNLYWYRRVMGKEIKFLLHFVKESKQDESGMPNNRFLAERTGGTYSTLKVQPAELEDSGVYFCASSQNFPRDPTYNEQFFGPGTRLTVL.

The V gene is TRBV4-3, the J gene TRBJ1-1, with unresolved D. V shed 4 bases and J shed 1 base, with 7 bases lying between them. CDR3 size: 13 residues. CDR1 is LGHNA, CDR2 YSLEER, per germline. CDR3 coding DNA: TGCGCCAGCAGCCCTGGCGGGAACACTGAAGCTTTCTTT. Residues: CASSPGGNTEAFF.

The chain joins TRBV19 to TRBJ2-7; maybe TRBD1 (5 bases). This CDR3 has 15 residues. The germline CDR1 and CDR2 sequences are LNHDA and SQIVND (reference sequence). Trimming cost V 0 bases and J 0 bases, with 9 bases left between them. The CDR3 DNA reads TGTGCCAGTAGTATAGAACCACAGGCCTCCTACGAGCAGTACTTC. Encoded protein: CASSIEPQASYEQYF.

The CDR3 reads CSVLRQGLSYEQYF. CDR3 bases: TGCAGCGTTCTCAGACAGGGCTTGTCCTACGAGCAGTACTTC. The V and J genes are TRBV29-1 and TRBJ2-7; TRBD1 agrees at 7 bases. V shed 5 bases and J 1 base; nucleotides not matched to a gene: 8. The CDR3 is 14 amino acids. Germline V gene sequence: CDR1 SQVTM, CDR2 ANQGSEA.

The chain links TRBV29-1 to TRBJ2-5; D call uncertain. There are 13 residues in the CDR3. Trimming took off 6 bases at V and 1 base at J, with 12 bases between the two ends. Germline values: CDR1 SQVTM, CDR2 ANQGSEA. CDR3 amino acids: CSVYLNTQETQYF. The CDR3 DNA reads as TGCAGCGTCTACTTAAATACCCAAGAGACCCAGTACTTC. The full variable domain, in which reference TRBV29-1 and TRBJ2-5 provide the parts outside the CDR3, is SAVISQKPSRDICQRGTSLTIQCQVDSQVTMMFWYRQQPGQSLTLIATANQGSEATYESGFVIDKFPISRPNLTFSTLTVSNMSPEDSSIYLCSVYLNTQETQYFGPGTRLLVL.

The chain employs TRBV12-2 and TRBJ2-1; TRBD2 reflects the table's D call only, with no check against the DNA. TRBV12-2 counts as a pseudogene. The CDR3 is made up of 17 amino acids. DNA of the CDR3: TGTGCAAGTCGCTTGGCGGTGTACTCGCCCCCCTACAATGAGCAGTTCTTC. It translates to CASRLAVYSPPYNEQFF.

The V call is TRBV30, the J call TRBJ1-1; D not certain. V lost 2 bases to trimming and J lost 0 bases, with 7 bases between them. Germline V gene sequence: CDR1 GTSNPN, CDR2 SVGIG (reference sequence). The CDR3 is 13 amino acids. The CDR3 region is CAWSLMVNTEAFF. The CDR3 nucleotides are TGTGCCTGGAGTCTCATGGTGAACACTGAAGCTTTCTTT.

This clone was observed a few times. This chain uses TRBV7-3 with TRBJ1-1; no reliable D call. This CDR3 spans 12 amino acids. In germline, CDR1 is SGHTA, CDR2 FQGTGA. The V end was cut by 6 bases, the J end by 5 bases, with 10 bases between. The CDR3 protein is CASSKDGTEAFF. For the CDR3, the DNA is TGTGCCAGCAGTAAAGACGGGACTGAAGCTTTCTTT.

This chain connects TRBV6-5 to TRBJ1-3, with D hard to call. Trimming removed 10 bases from V and 0 bases from J, with 13 bases in between. Per germline, CDR1 MNHEY and CDR2 SVGAGI. This CDR3 comprises 14 residues. The CDR3: CATQTEFSGNTIYF. DNA of the CDR3: TGTGCCACCCAAACCGAGTTCTCTGGAAACACCATATATTTT.